The 5 T cell receptor beta chains below all came from one sample that was sequenced in a study of cytomegalovirus exposure and HLA in healthy donors. Researchers ran the PCR with 60 Vbeta and 13 Jbeta primers. Generated by immunoSEQ multiplex PCR, the TCRdb table keeps only in-frame clones and is missing some. The table has about 60,000 clones, 75% to 85% seen once. Sequences were obtained from PBMCs. The receptors shown here come from a male donor in good health and CMV-seronegative.

This rearrangement joins TRBV21-1 to TRBJ2-5; the table calls TRBD2, which could not be checked here. TRBV21-1 is a listed pseudogene. This CDR3 region has 16 residues. CDR3 sequence reads: CAAPFRRGGHEETQYF. CDR3 sequence (DNA): TGTGCCGCCCCCTTTCGGCGGGGAGGCCACGAAGAGACCCAGTACTTC.

This clone was detected a few times. The chain is built from TRBV7-2 and TRBJ1-2; perhaps TRBD1 as D (5 bases). Germline values: CDR1 SGHTA, CDR2 FQGNSA. The CDR3 extends over 14 amino acids. Trimming took off 1 base at V and 2 bases at J, with 8 bases between the two ends. This CDR3 is CASSLGGSNYGYTF. The CDR3 DNA reads as TGTGCCAGCAGCTTAGGGGGCAGCAACTATGGCTACACCTTC.

In DNA form, the CDR3 reads TGTGCCAGCAGCGTCACCGGTCCGACAGATACGCAGTATTTT. Its translation is CASSVTGPTDTQYF. The V and J genes are TRBV9 and TRBJ2-3; D not resolved. The CDR3 length is 14 residues. Germline V gene data show CDR1 as SGDLS and CDR2 as YYNGEE. V lost 2 bases to trimming and J lost 3 bases, with 10 bases between them.

J is TRBJ1-1 and V is TRBV5-4; a possible D gene is TRBD1 (6 bases). Germline V gene lookup returns CDR1 SGHNT and CDR2 YYREEE (reference sequence). CDR3 length: 14 residues. V lost 4 bases and J lost 7, with 17 bases in between. In nucleotides, the CDR3 is TGTGCCAGCAGCGTAACAGGGATGCACGATGAAGCTTTCTTT. It encodes CASSVTGMHDEAFF.

The genes are TRBV4-2 and TRBJ1-1; D possibly corresponds to TRBD1 (6 bases). Trimming left V 4 bases short and J 2 bases short, with 11 bases between. CDR1 is LGHNA, CDR2 YNFKEQ, per germline. The CDR3 runs 14 residues. DNA for the CDR3: TGTGCCAGCAGCCGATCCGGGACAAACACTGAAGCTTTCTTT. Protein product: CASSRSGTNTEAFF.